The next 24 T cell receptor beta chains were all read from a single sample in a study of regulatory T cells in long-lasting Graves disease. To make TCR beta libraries, researchers used iRepertoire HTBI primers and Arm-PCR of CDR3 regions. TCRdb redid the calling of the multiplex PCR reads with MiXCR, one entry per CDR3 protein. The table lists 450,000 to 650,000 distinct CDR3 sequences, 15% to 20% of them singletons. This sample's time point: newly diagnosed GD, antithyroid drugs for less than 3 months. PBMC-extracted RNA yielded the TCR library. A further study also used this sample, focusing on T cells in Graves' hyperthyroidism and ophthalmopathy.

The sample here was peripheral blood mononuclear cells (PBMCs), taken at new diagnosis, from a patient treated with antithyroid drugs. Receptor source: a middle-aged woman with Graves disease.

Concerning this clonotype: Likely a read error: the CDR3 ends without its conserved phenylalanine or tryptophan. The chain links TRBV13 to TRBJ2-3; D is uncertain. V was pared by 5 bases and J by 1 base, with 7 bases between. Germline V gives CDR1 PRHDT, CDR2 FYEKMQ (reference sequence). CDR3 length equals 13 residues. The CDR3 nucleotides read TGTGCCAGCAGCCACCGGGGCACAGATACGCAGTATTTG. Translating gives CASSHRGTDTQYL.

V is TRBV7-9 and J is TRBJ1-2, with D uncertain. V lost 1 base and J lost 4, with 10 bases in between. From germline, CDR1 is SEHNR and CDR2 FQNEAQ (reference sequence). The CDR3 has 14 amino acids. The CDR3 sequence: CASSLGSNSYGYTF. The DNA for the CDR3 is TGTGCCAGCAGCTTAGGATCGAATTCCTATGGCTACACCTTC.

This clonotype has a handful of counts. The chain is built from TRBV27 and TRBJ1-1; weak D call: TRBD1 (5 bases). Per germline, CDR1 MNHEY and CDR2 SMNVEV (reference sequence). The CDR3 consists of 15 residues. The V and J ends lost 7 bases and 6 bases respectively, with 21 bases between them. CDR3 sequence: CASISGPGRFAEAFF. The CDR3 bases are TGTGCCAGCATCTCGGGCCCAGGGCGTTTCGCTGAAGCTTTCTTT.

Many counts were recorded for this clonotype. The V call is TRBV7-6, the J call TRBJ1-2; 10 nucleotides line up with TRBD1. The germline V gene has CDR1 SGHVS and CDR2 FNYEAQ. Losses at the gene ends were 2 bases for V and 4 bases for J; bases not matched to a gene: 16. The CDR3 is made up of 19 amino acids. The CDR3 loop reads CASSLSPGTGVARSYGYTF. CDR3 coding DNA: TGTGCCAGCAGCTTAAGCCCTGGGACAGGGGTTGCTAGGTCCTATGGCTACACCTTC.

This clonotype came up many times. The V and J genes are TRBV19 and TRBJ1-1; 7 bases align to TRBD1. CDR1 is LNHDA, CDR2 SQIVND, per germline (reference sequence). Trimming at V came to 5 bases and at J to 3 bases, leaving 15 bases not matched to a gene. The CDR3 totals 17 residues. The CDR3 nucleotides read TGTGCCAGTAGTCACAGGGGAACCTTAAAGGGGCACACTGAAGCTTTCTTT. Translating gives CASSHRGTLKGHTEAFF.

This clonotype was observed at least ten times. V usage is TRBV3-1 and J usage is TRBJ2-1; 11 bases match TRBD1. The germline CDR1 and CDR2 sequences are LGHDT and YNNKEL (reference sequence). CDR3 length equals 17 residues. J was trimmed by 5 bases and V by 4 bases; bases with no gene match: 10. In DNA form, the CDR3 reads TGTGCCAGCAGCCGGACAGGGGGCGCATGGGGCAACAATGAGCAGTTCTTC. It translates to CASSRTGGAWGNNEQFF.

The chain links TRBV20-1 to TRBJ1-5, with unresolved D. With 5 bases removed from V and 0 bases from J, the gap between germline ends came to 8 bases. Per the germline V gene, CDR1 is DFQATT and CDR2 is SNEGSKA (reference sequence). The CDR3 has 13 amino acids. The CDR3 protein is CSASTDSNQPQHF. The CDR3 nucleotides read TGCAGTGCTTCGACGGATAGCAATCAGCCCCAGCATTTT.

This clonotype was seen many times. DNA for the CDR3: TGTGCCAGCTTACGACTAGCGGGGGGGCTTAGTGAGCAGTTCTTC. Encoded protein: CASLRLAGGLSEQFF. V is TRBV12-3 or TRBV12-4 and J is TRBJ2-1; 14 bases are shared with TRBD2. Germline trimming cut 8 bases from V and 9 bases from J; bases unmatched to any gene: 9. The CDR3 spans 15 residues.

This clonotype showed up just a few times. The J gene is TRBJ2-3, the V gene TRBV9; maybe TRBD1 (6 bases). CDR3 length: 16 residues. CDR1 SGDLS and CDR2 YYNGEE come from the germline V gene. V was shortened by 3 bases and J by 0 bases, with 14 bases between the two germline ends. CDR3 nucleotide sequence: TGTGCCAGCAGCGCTACGACCGGGACAAGCACAGATACGCAGTATTTT. Its translation is CASSATTGTSTDTQYF.

This clonotype was recorded at least ten times. The rearrangement joins TRBV20-1 to TRBJ2-5, with a weak D call TRBD2 (5 bases). CDR3 size: 14 residues. Germline V gene sequence: CDR1 DFQATT, CDR2 SNEGSKA (reference sequence). V gave up 3 bases and J gave up 4 bases, with 15 bases separating them. The CDR3 DNA is TGCAGTGCTAGCCGTACGGGGAGATCAGAGACCCAGTACTTC. Amino acids: CSASRTGRSETQYF.

The V call is TRBV7-6, the J call TRBJ1-1; perhaps TRBD1 as D (5 bases). The V end lost 0 bases, the J end lost 7 bases, and 21 bases lay between the germline ends. This CDR3 contains 17 residues. CDR1 is SGHVS, CDR2 FNYEAQ, per germline. The CDR3 sequence: CASSLAGTPSAPNEAFF. The CDR3 DNA reads as TGTGCCAGCAGCTTAGCAGGGACTCCTTCGGCCCCGAATGAAGCTTTCTTT.

The rearrangement joins TRBV16 to TRBJ1-2; D remains ambiguous. Trimming removed 1 base from V and 2 bases from J, with 8 bases in between. This CDR3 contains 14 residues. Germline assignment: CDR1 KGHSY and CDR2 FQNENV. The CDR3 sequence is CASSQLVENYGYTF. The CDR3 DNA is TGTGCCAGCAGCCAATTGGTAGAAAACTATGGCTACACCTTC. The full variable domain, its missing parts supplied by reference TRBV16 and TRBJ1-2, is GEEVAQTPKHLVRGEGQKAKLYCAPIKGHSYVFWYQQVLKNEFKFLISFQNENVFDETGMPKERFSAKCLPNSPCSLEIQATKLEDSAVYFCASSQLVENYGYTFGSGTRLTVV.

This clonotype was observed at least ten times. The chain joins TRBV11-3 to TRBJ2-7; 8 bases map to TRBD1. V lost 1 base, J lost 3 bases, and 2 bases stayed unmatched. Germline V gene data show CDR1 as SGHNT and CDR2 as YENEEA. This CDR3 spans 14 amino acids. The CDR3 DNA reads TGTGCCAGCAGCTTAGGGACAGGGCGCTACGAGCAGTACTTC. Its translation: CASSLGTGRYEQYF.

V gene TRBV18 combines with J gene TRBJ2-1; D gene uncertain. V was pared by 6 bases and J by 10 bases, with 10 bases between. CDR1 is KGHSH and CDR2 is LQKENI in the germline V gene. The CDR3 consists of 11 residues. CDR3 in amino acids: CASSSDSEQFF. In DNA form, the CDR3 reads TGTGCCAGCTCTTCAGACTCGGAGCAGTTCTTC.

This clonotype was seen ten or more times. The V call is TRBV6-1, the J call TRBJ1-6; a possible D gene is TRBD1 (5 bases). This CDR3 comprises 16 residues. From germline, CDR1 is MNHNS and CDR2 SASEGT. V dropped 4 bases and J dropped 8 bases, with 18 bases sitting between them. In nucleotides, the CDR3 is TGTGCCAGCAGTGCTTATCCCCGGGGGATTGATTCACCCCTCCACTTT. Amino acid sequence: CASSAYPRGIDSPLHF.

In this sample, this clonotype turned up many times. V usage is TRBV20-1 and J usage is TRBJ1-4; D is ambiguous. V was trimmed by 6 bases and J by 7 bases, leaving 21 bases between them. CDR1 is DFQATT, CDR2 SNEGSKA, per germline (reference sequence). The CDR3 contains 15 residues. The CDR3: CSASTPGRMSEKLFF. CDR3 sequence (DNA): TGCAGTGCATCCACGCCTGGGAGGATGAGTGAAAAACTGTTTTTT.

Remarks on this clonotype: A much larger clone lies one base from this, so it may be a read error. The V and J genes are TRBV11-2 and TRBJ2-5, with D perhaps matching TRBD1 (6 bases). V was clipped by 2 bases and J by 11 bases, with 21 bases between them. CDR1 and CDR2 (germline): SGHAT, FQNNGV. The CDR3 spans 15 residues. In nucleotides, the CDR3 is TGTGCCAGCAGCTTAATCAGGGGTTCCTACAATGAGCAGTACTTC. This encodes CASSLIRGSYNEQYF.

This clonotype was seen a few times. The chain uses TRBV20-1 and TRBJ1-2; 7 bases match TRBD1. V was pared by 1 base and J by 1 base, with 6 bases of the junction left unmatched. The CDR3 consists of 15 residues. Germline CDR1 is DFQATT and CDR2 is SNEGSKA (reference sequence). In DNA, the CDR3 is TGCAGTGCTAGAGGACTGGGACAGAATAACTATGGCTACACCTTC. Its translation is CSARGLGQNNYGYTF.

The sample holds a few counts of this clonotype. The gene calls are TRBV4-1 and TRBJ2-3; D assignment may be TRBD1 or TRBD2 (5 bases each). Germline CDR1 is MGHRA and CDR2 is YSYEKL. The V and J ends lost 5 bases and 9 bases respectively, with 21 bases between them. CDR3 length: 15 amino acids. The CDR3 reads CASSFDGTIFSTQYF. For the CDR3, the DNA is TGCGCCAGCAGCTTCGACGGGACGATTTTTAGCACGCAGTATTTT.

This clonotype was counted many times. The chain couples TRBV6-1 to TRBJ2-3, with 10 nucleotides matching TRBD2. Germline V gene data show CDR1 as MNHNS and CDR2 as SASEGT. The V gene end was trimmed by 6 bases and the J gene end by 0 bases; junction bases not matched to a gene: 3. CDR3 length equals 15 residues. CDR3 amino acids: CASRQRGGSTDTQYF. The CDR3 nucleotides are TGTGCCAGCAGACAGCGGGGGGGTAGCACAGATACGCAGTATTTT.

The chain links TRBV19 to TRBJ1-3, with D hard to call. The CDR3 runs 14 residues. Deletions cut 5 bases from V and 0 bases from J, with 8 bases between. Germline CDR1 is LNHDA and CDR2 is SQIVND (reference sequence). CDR3 in amino acids: CASSPPYSGNTIYF. The DNA for the CDR3 is TGTGCCAGTAGTCCCCCATACTCTGGAAACACCATATATTTT.

On this clonotype: With a much larger clone just one base away, this may be a read error. The chain carries TRBV6-1 and TRBJ1-6, with 7 positions matching TRBD1. CDR3 length: 14 residues. V was pared by 7 bases and J by 8 bases, with 8 bases of the junction left unmatched. Per the germline V gene, CDR1 is MNHNS and CDR2 is SASEGT. CDR3 DNA sequence: TGTGCCAGCACCCCAGGGGGGGGTGATTCACCCCTCCACTTT. Translation gives CASTPGGGDSPLHF.

This sequence joins TRBV20-1 and TRBJ2-1; D might be TRBD1 (6 bases). Trimming left V 5 bases short and J 7 bases short, with 12 bases between. The V gene's germline CDR1 is DFQATT and CDR2 SNEGSKA (reference sequence). This CDR3 is 12 amino acids long. The CDR3 DNA is TGCAGTGCTCCGGACCAGGGGAATGAGCAGTTCTTC. Amino acid sequence: CSAPDQGNEQFF.

This clonotype was observed at least ten times. This sequence joins TRBV11-3 and TRBJ2-7, with D maybe TRBD1 (6 bases). The J call may be in error: the DNA end matches TRBJ2-5 better. CDR1 SGHNT and CDR2 YENEEA come from the germline V gene. The CDR3 covers 15 residues. In DNA, the CDR3 is TGTGCCAGCAGCTTAGGAGTCCAGGGGAGAGAGACCCAGTACTTC. Translating gives CASSLGVQGRETQYF.